A single T cell receptor beta chain is shown here with its context. Profiling relied on immunoSEQ multiplex PCR, and the TCRdb table lists in-frame clones only, not all of them. The profile covers about 16,000 clones, with approximately 90% appearing a single time and about 50% taken by the ten largest. The data derive from a study of lymphopenia after photon versus proton radiotherapy. The origin of this receptor is a woman aged 55-75 years with cholangiocarcinoma. Some clones in this sample may be carry-over from other donors' samples. This material consisted of peripheral blood, taken from a patient treated with proton-based radiotherapy.

The CDR3 region is CASKNSVQYTEAFF. CDR3 nucleotide sequence: TGTGCCAGCAAAAATTCCGTACAGTACACTGAAGCTTTCTTT. V is TRBV18 and J is TRBJ1-1; no clear D gene. The V gene's germline CDR1 is KGHSH and CDR2 LQKENI. V shed 8 bases and J shed 3 bases, with 16 bases lying between them. This CDR3 is 14 amino acids long.